A single sample is the source of the 18 T cell receptor beta chains below, sequenced in a study of cytomegalovirus exposure and HLA in healthy donors. The PCR made use of 60 Vbeta and 13 Jbeta primers. Repertoires were generated with immunoSEQ multiplex PCR, while TCRdb's copy carries only in-frame clones and drops some. The sample data list 100,000 to 150,000 clones. The sequenced material came from PBMCs. The receptors derive from a man between 18 and 35 years old in good health and CMV-seronegative.

This sequence joins TRBV6-4 and TRBJ1-2; D call uncertain. V lost 8 bases to trimming and J lost 5 bases, with 9 bases between them. The germline CDR1 and CDR2 sequences are MRHNA and SNTAGT. The length of the CDR3 is 11 residues. CDR3 protein: CASVGAYGYTF. CDR3 nucleotide sequence: TGTGCCAGCGTTGGAGCGTATGGCTACACCTTC.

In nucleotides, the CDR3 is TGTGCCAGCAACCGACTAGCGGAGTCCTACGAGCAGTACTTC. It encodes CASNRLAESYEQYF. The chain employs TRBV2 and TRBJ2-7, with TRBD2 matching over 9 bases. In germline, CDR1 is SNHLY, CDR2 FYNNEI. The length of the CDR3 is 14 residues. V lost 7 bases, J lost 1 base, and 5 bases stayed unmatched.

Notes on this clone: Other DNA sequences within the sample encode an identical CDR3. This chain connects TRBV28 to TRBJ1-5; TRBD1 aligns across 8 bases. V lost 5 bases, J lost 2 bases, and 5 bases stayed unmatched. This CDR3 spans 15 amino acids. Germline CDR1 reads MDHEN; CDR2 reads SYDVKM. In DNA form, the CDR3 reads TGTGCCAGCAGTCTCGGACAGGGTGGCAATCAGCCCCAGCATTTT. Residues: CASSLGQGGNQPQHF.

J is TRBJ1-1 and V is TRBV7-9, with 8 nucleotides matching TRBD1. V trimming: 2 bases; J trimming: 6 bases; junction bases outside the gene matches: 11. CDR3 length: 16 amino acids. Germline loops: CDR1 SEHNR, CDR2 FQNEAQ (reference sequence). The CDR3 nucleotides are TGTGCCAGCAGCTTACAGCAGGGGGCATCTTTGGCTGAAGCTTTCTTT. Translated, it gives CASSLQQGASLAEAFF.

This chain uses TRBV5-1 with TRBJ1-1, with a tentative D call TRBD1 (5 bases). CDR1 is SGHRS and CDR2 is YFSETQ in the germline V gene. V was clipped by 6 bases and J by 4 bases, with 16 bases between them. The CDR3 loop spans 14 amino acids. DNA of the CDR3: TGCGCCAGCACCAAAGGGGTTGAGAGCACTGAAGCTTTCTTT. Protein sequence: CASTKGVESTEAFF.

The CDR3 DNA is TGTGCCAGCGGACTAGCGGGATTTAAGACAGATACGCAGTATTTT. Its protein is CASGLAGFKTDTQYF. J is TRBJ2-3 and V is TRBV6-5, with 12 bases identical to TRBD2. The junction had 6 bases not matched to a gene; V was cut back by 8 bases and J by 3 bases. Germline values: CDR1 MNHEY, CDR2 SVGAGI. This CDR3 is 15 amino acids long.

This sequence joins TRBV7-2 and TRBJ1-6; D is ambiguous. Trimming took 1 base from V and 7 from J, leaving 5 bases between them. This CDR3 contains 13 residues. Germline V CDR1 and CDR2: SGHTA, FQGNSA. The DNA for the CDR3 is TGTGCCAGCAGCTTAGATCAGAATTCACCCCTCCACTTT. Translation gives CASSLDQNSPLHF.

V usage is TRBV5-4 and J usage is TRBJ2-5, with D uncertain. The CDR3 covers 14 residues. Germline V gene data show CDR1 as SGHNT and CDR2 as YYREEE (reference sequence). The germline V and J ends were trimmed by 6 bases and 5 bases, with 17 bases remaining between them. The CDR3: CASNLVPGRETQYF. CDR3 nucleotide sequence: TGTGCCAGCAACCTCGTCCCCGGTCGGGAGACCCAGTACTTC.

The chain couples TRBV5-6 to TRBJ2-5; perhaps TRBD1 as D (6 bases). Trimming removed 0 bases from V and 3 bases from J, with 15 bases in between. Germline V gene data show CDR1 as SGHDT and CDR2 as YYEEEE. The length of the CDR3 is 16 residues. CDR3 DNA: TGTGCCAGCAGCTTGGTTGTAGCGCAGGGGAAAGAGACCCAGTACTTC. It encodes CASSLVVAQGKETQYF.

Notes on this clone: A junction end diverges from the germline sequence, so it may reflect a read error. This rearrangement joins TRBV29-1 to TRBJ2-3, with D uncertain. The germline V gene encodes CDR1 SQVTM and CDR2 ANQGSEA. The CDR3 has 11 amino acids. CDR3 DNA: TGCACCGTTGATAGTAGAGATACGCAGTATTTT. It encodes CTVDSRDTQYF.

The V call is TRBV5-4, the J call TRBJ2-7; D is possibly TRBD1 (6 bases). CDR1 is SGHNT, CDR2 YYREEE, per germline (reference sequence). V was shortened by 1 base and J by 5 bases, with 13 bases between the two germline ends. The CDR3 extends over 14 amino acids. The CDR3 coding sequence is TGTGCCAGCAGCTTGTTGCTCGGGGACAACGAGCAGTACTTC. Translating gives CASSLLLGDNEQYF.

This chain uses TRBV19 with TRBJ2-7, with TRBD1 matching over 10 bases. The CDR3 spans 17 residues. CDR1 LNHDA and CDR2 SQIVND come from the germline V gene (reference sequence). The CDR3 loop reads CAINKSEDRGNPYEQYF. The DNA for the CDR3 is TGTGCGATTAACAAGTCGGAGGACAGGGGGAATCCCTACGAGCAGTACTTC. The full variable domain, rest sourced from reference TRBV19 and TRBJ2-7, is DGGITQSPKYLFRKEGQNVTLSCEQNLNHDAMYWYRQDPGQGLRLIYYSQIVNDFQKGDIAEGYSVSREKKESFPLTVTSAQKNPTAFYLCAINKSEDRGNPYEQYFGPGTRLTVT.

The chain links TRBV4-1 to TRBJ1-2; D ambiguous. The CDR3 loop spans 14 amino acids. Trimming left V 0 bases short and J 6 bases short, with 11 bases between. Germline V gene sequence: CDR1 MGHRA, CDR2 YSYEKL. The CDR3 reads CASSQDRSGNGYTF. In nucleotides, the CDR3 is TGCGCCAGCAGCCAAGATAGATCGGGGAATGGCTACACCTTC.

The chain has TRBV13 and TRBJ1-4; a weak D match, TRBD1 (6 bases). The V and J ends lost 5 bases and 5 bases respectively, with 15 bases between them. Germline CDR1 PRHDT, CDR2 FYEKMQ (reference sequence). The CDR3 loop spans 15 amino acids. CDR3 amino acids: CASSVRQVRNEKLFF. In nucleotides, the CDR3 is TGTGCCAGCAGCGTCCGACAGGTCCGAAATGAAAAACTGTTTTTT.

The rearrangement uses TRBV6-4 and TRBJ2-1; 11 positions agree with TRBD2. The CDR3 consists of 15 residues. CDR1 and CDR2 from the germline V gene are MRHNA and SNTAGT. Trimming cost V 6 bases and J 8 bases; bases outside gene matches: 9. For the CDR3, the DNA is TGTGCCAGCAGCCTAGCGGGGGGAATAATCCATGAGCAGTTCTTC. It is translated as CASSLAGGIIHEQFF.

The chain has TRBV19 and TRBJ1-2; 7 nucleotides align to TRBD1. The CDR3 sequence is 14 residues long. V shed 5 bases, J shed 4 bases, and the junction held 7 bases outside the gene matches. CDR1 is LNHDA and CDR2 is SQIVND in the germline V gene (reference sequence). CDR3 region: CASSGNRGGYGYTF. CDR3 nucleotides: TGTGCCAGTAGTGGCAACAGGGGTGGCTATGGCTACACCTTC.

The rearrangement uses TRBV11-2 and TRBJ1-2, with a tentative D call TRBD1 (5 bases). There are 11 residues in the CDR3. Per germline, CDR1 SGHAT and CDR2 FQNNGV. The germline V and J ends were trimmed by 3 bases and 7 bases, with 6 bases remaining between them. The CDR3 bases are TGTGCCAGCAGCTTGGGGGGTGGCTACACCTTC. This sequence encodes CASSLGGGYTF.

V gene TRBV28 combines with J gene TRBJ2-5, with D possibly being TRBD2 (6 bases). This CDR3 spans 14 amino acids. Looked up from germline, CDR1 is MDHEN and CDR2 is SYDVKM. Trimming took 7 bases from V and 5 from J, leaving 17 bases between them. In DNA form, the CDR3 reads TGTGCCAGCACTAAATGGGAGGAAGGGGAGACCCAGTACTTC. This codes for CASTKWEEGETQYF. Combining the CDR3 with reference TRBV28 and TRBJ2-5 gives the whole variable domain DVKVTQSSRYLVKRTGEKVFLECVQDMDHENMFWYRQDPGLGLRLIYFSYDVKMKEKGDIPEGYSVSREKKERFSLILESASTNQTSMYLCASTKWEEGETQYFGPGTRLLVL.